This T cell receptor beta chain was sequenced during a study of T-cell memory formation after mild COVID-19. Study observations and caveats: There was a balanced CD4/CD8 profile in clones contracting day 15 to 85, and later expanders leaned CD4+. The CD4+ clones that contracted clustered mainly within CM and EM, and the CD8+ clones concentrated in EMRA.

The CDR3 is made up of 18 amino acids. J lost 4 bases, V lost 0 bases, and 14 bases had no gene match. Germline V lookup: CDR1 ENHRY, CDR2 SYGVKD. This clonotype occurred a few times. Its cognate antigen is unknown. TCRdb reprocessed the 5' RACE reads with MiXCR, giving one entry per CDR3 protein. Here the sample spans approximately 260,000 distinct CDR3 sequences, around 15% being singletons. The sequence came from a man in his late teens or twenties who had mild COVID-19 (a few samples of this study predate the infection). Cell type and time point are not known. The chain carries TRBV10-3 and TRBJ1-2; 7 positions agree with TRBD1. Specimen: PBMCs or a T cell subset sorted from them (not recorded which). CDR3 region: CAISESRGGSNSGYGYTF. CDR3 nucleotides: TGTGCCATCAGTGAGTCTAGAGGGGGCTCGAACTCGGGCTATGGCTACACCTTC.